These 19 T cell receptor beta chains originate from one sample sequenced in a study of response to subunit inactivated influenza vaccine (dated by TCRdb to the late 2010s). To prepare the library, RT-PCR was applied. Sequenced using an Illumina HiSeq 2500. The public reads were run again by TCRdb, first through fastp at Q25 and then through MiXCR, and only productive beta chains were kept. CDR3 protein duplicates are merged, each entry listing the most common genes and DNA. The sample contains approximately 170,000 distinct CDR3 sequences, about 12% of them found a single time. The ten top clones hold about 29% of the sample. This sample also belongs to another study, concerning T cells expressing NK-cell markers. The second study also describes: TCR beta cDNA libraries were prepared using 5'RACE template switching, which introduced a universal primer site and unique molecular identifiers.

The sequencing used CD8+ T cells sorted from PBMCs, collected about 13 days after vaccination. The receptor set was obtained from a man aged 45-65 years who received an inactivated influenza vaccine. Donor details come from another sample of the same person, matched by shared clones.

The chain has TRBV2 and TRBJ2-3; 7 nucleotides line up with TRBD1. The CDR3 covers 14 residues. Germline lookup yields CDR1 SNHLY and CDR2 FYNNEI. J was trimmed by 2 bases and V by 6 bases; bases with no gene match: 5. CDR3 sequence reads: CASRWDSYTDTQYF. Written as DNA, the CDR3 is TGTGCCAGCAGATGGGACAGTTACACAGATACGCAGTATTTT.

The sample holds a few counts of this clonotype. This rearrangement joins TRBV4-2 to TRBJ2-3, with D uncertain. Trimming took off 2 bases at V and 1 base at J, with 19 bases between the two ends. The CDR3 runs to 18 residues. The germline V gene has CDR1 LGHNA and CDR2 YNFKEQ. The chain's CDR3 is CASSQFEDVAMGTDTQYF. DNA of the CDR3: TGTGCCAGCAGCCAATTTGAGGATGTAGCTATGGGCACAGATACGCAGTATTTT.

This clonotype was recorded a few times. The chain joins TRBV6-5 to TRBJ2-2; the match to TRBD1 covers 7 bases. Germline CDR1 reads MNHEY; CDR2 reads SVGAGI. The CDR3 is made up of 16 amino acids. The junction had 7 bases not matched to a gene; V was cut back by 4 bases and J by 2 bases. CDR3 coding DNA: TGTGCCAGCAGTTCTCTAGGGACAGATAACACCGGGGAGCTGTTTTTT. Amino acids: CASSSLGTDNTGELFF.

This clonotype has a handful of counts. The rearrangement links TRBV6-2 or TRBV6-3 to TRBJ2-5; TRBD2 agrees at 13 bases. CDR3 length: 15 residues. The germline gives CDR1 MNHEY, CDR2 SVGEGT. V dropped 7 bases and J dropped 2; count of bases not matched to a gene: 4. The CDR3 DNA reads TGTGCCAGCACCGGACTAGCGGGAGATCAAGAGACCCAGTACTTC. Translation gives CASTGLAGDQETQYF.

This clonotype was counted between two and nine times. The chain recombines TRBV12-3 or TRBV12-4 with TRBJ1-5, with D maybe TRBD1 (6 bases). Trimming cost V 5 bases and J 9 bases, with 14 bases left between them. This CDR3 has 13 amino acids. The CDR3 spells CASSTGTFRPQHF. The CDR3 nucleotides read TGTGCCAGCAGTACCGGGACATTCAGGCCCCAGCATTTT.

The table lists this clonotype with many counts. The gene calls are TRBV20-1 and TRBJ1-1, with a weak D call TRBD1 (5 bases). This CDR3 contains 14 residues. Trimming took off 0 bases at V and 3 bases at J, with 11 bases between the two ends. Germline assignment: CDR1 DFQATT and CDR2 SNEGSKA (reference sequence). The CDR3 nucleotides are TGCAGTGCTAGAGATCTCAGGGAAGACACTGAAGCTTTCTTT. This sequence encodes CSARDLREDTEAFF.

There are a few counts of this clonotype. The rearrangement uses TRBV24-1 and TRBJ2-1; D remains unclear. This CDR3 spans 13 amino acids. The V end lost 4 bases, the J end lost 5 bases, and 8 bases lay between the germline ends. CDR1 KGHDR and CDR2 SFDVKD come from the germline V gene. CDR3 protein: CATSDGLNNEQFF. CDR3 DNA: TGTGCCACCAGTGACGGGTTGAACAATGAGCAGTTCTTC.

This rearrangement joins TRBV7-9 to TRBJ2-2; D gene unclear. CDR1 SEHNR and CDR2 FQNEAQ come from the germline V gene (reference sequence). Trimming pared 3 bases from V and 1 base from J, leaving 9 bases between. The CDR3 consists of 15 residues. CDR3 sequence: CASSLAHRNTGELFF. CDR3 bases: TGTGCCAGCAGCTTGGCACACAGGAACACCGGGGAGCTGTTTTTT.

The rearrangement joins TRBV12-3 or TRBV12-4 to TRBJ2-2, with TRBD1 identical over 7 bases. The CDR3 runs 16 residues. The V gene end was trimmed by 4 bases and the J gene end by 3 bases; junction bases not matched to a gene: 8. The DNA for the CDR3 is TGTGCCAGCAGTTCAAACTCGGGACAGTACACCGGGGAGCTGTTTTTT. Encoded protein: CASSSNSGQYTGELFF.

V usage is TRBV6-2 or TRBV6-3 and J usage is TRBJ2-7; 8 nucleotides match TRBD1. The length of the CDR3 is 15 residues. Germline V gene data show CDR1 as MNHEY and CDR2 as SVGEGT. V lost 4 bases, J lost 1 base, and 6 bases stayed unmatched. The CDR3 nucleotides read TGTGCCAGCAGTTGCCCGGACAGGGAATCCTACGAGCAGTACTTC. Its protein is CASSCPDRESYEQYF.

The CDR3 reads CSVGGYEQYF. The CDR3 DNA reads as TGCAGCGTTGGAGGGTACGAGCAGTACTTC. The chain carries TRBV29-1 and TRBJ2-7; possibly TRBD2 for D (5 bases). The CDR3 has 10 residues. V was pared by 4 bases and J by 4 bases, with 5 bases between. Germline V CDR1 and CDR2: SQVTM, ANQGSEA.

This clonotype showed up just a few times. The CDR3 nucleotides are TGTGCCAGCAGCCCCAGGTGGGATACGCAGTATTTT. Protein sequence: CASSPRWDTQYF. The chain has TRBV12-3 or TRBV12-4 and TRBJ2-3, with D unclear. The CDR3 extends over 12 amino acids. V dropped 6 bases and J dropped 6 bases, with 10 bases sitting between them.

The rearrangement uses TRBV4-3 and TRBJ2-3; a weak D match, TRBD1 (5 bases). This CDR3 is built from 16 residues. V was cut by 0 bases and J by 0 bases, with 10 bases left in between. Germline CDR1 reads LGHNA; CDR2 reads YSLEER. The CDR3 nucleotides read TGCGCCAGCAGCCAAGAACAGGTTTCTAGCACAGATACGCAGTATTTT. It translates to CASSQEQVSSTDTQYF.

The table lists this clonotype with many counts. This chain joins TRBV4-1 and TRBJ1-2; 12 bases are shared with TRBD1. This CDR3 is built from 16 residues. With V trimmed by 1 base and J by 6 bases, 6 bases remained unmatched. CDR1 MGHRA and CDR2 YSYEKL come from the germline V gene. This CDR3 is CASSQVGTGGRDGYTF. The CDR3 region has the DNA TGCGCCAGCAGCCAAGTTGGGACAGGGGGCCGGGATGGCTACACCTTC.

Details on this clonotype: One end of the junction varies from germline; a read error may be responsible. The V and J genes are TRBV11-2 and TRBJ2-2; D call uncertain. There are 17 residues in the CDR3. Germline CDR1 is SGHAT and CDR2 is FQNNGV. In DNA form, the CDR3 reads TGTGCCAGCAGCTTAAATCAGCGAACACCGAACCCCGGGGAGCTGTTTTTT. Amino acids: CASSLNQRTPNPGELFF.

This rearrangement joins TRBV9 to TRBJ2-3, with unresolved D. The V end lost 0 bases, the J end lost 4 bases, and 9 bases lay between the germline ends. CDR3 size: 14 residues. In germline, CDR1 is SGDLS, CDR2 YYNGEE. CDR3 region: CASSVGAPADTQYF. The CDR3 nucleotides read TGTGCCAGCAGCGTAGGGGCGCCGGCAGATACGCAGTATTTT.

This clonotype was seen many times. The chain links TRBV29-1 to TRBJ2-5; the match to TRBD2 covers 8 bases. Germline trimming cut 3 bases from V and 5 bases from J; bases unmatched to any gene: 11. There are 15 residues in the CDR3. Germline CDR1 reads SQVTM; CDR2 reads ANQGSEA. In DNA form, the CDR3 reads TGCAGCGTTGATATGAGTCGCGGGAGGTCGGAGACCCAGTACTTC. Its protein product is CSVDMSRGRSETQYF.

V gene TRBV2 combines with J gene TRBJ2-7; tentative D call: TRBD1 (5 bases). This CDR3 has 15 amino acids. Germline values: CDR1 SNHLY, CDR2 FYNNEI. V was trimmed by 2 bases and J by 7 bases, leaving 18 bases between them. CDR3 protein: CASSESQGAPGEQYF. CDR3 coding DNA: TGTGCCAGCAGTGAATCCCAAGGGGCGCCGGGTGAGCAGTACTTC.

This chain joins TRBV4-3 and TRBJ2-7, with D perhaps matching TRBD1 (5 bases). Germline loops: CDR1 LGHNA, CDR2 YSLEER. CDR3 size: 14 residues. Trimming removed 0 bases at V and 3 bases at J, with 9 bases between. CDR3 sequence reads: CASSQDWGNYEQYF. The CDR3 bases are TGCGCCAGCAGCCAAGATTGGGGCAACTACGAGCAGTACTTC.